Given below is one TCR beta chain in context. These donors, healthy bone marrow donors, were studied. This record comes from a study of cytomegalovirus exposure and HLA in healthy donors. This CDR3 has 15 amino acids. With V trimmed by 0 bases and J by 4 bases, 4 bases remained unmatched. Germline-derived CDR1 and CDR2 are SGHDT and YYEEEE. The PCR contained 60 Vbeta and 13 Jbeta primers. Profiling relied on immunoSEQ multiplex PCR, and the TCRdb table lists in-frame clones only, not all of them. Among about 200,000 clones listed, around 79% were seen once. Source material: PBMCs. The genes are TRBV5-6 and TRBJ2-7; TRBD2 aligns across 10 bases. The origin of this receptor is a girl aged 2-10 years in good health and CMV-seronegative. CDR3 nucleotides: TGTGCCAGCAGCTTGGGGGCTAGCGGGAGTTACGAGCAGTACTTC. It is translated as CASSLGASGSYEQYF.